This T cell receptor beta chain originates from a study of long-term antiretroviral therapy in people with HIV. The study's findings and limits: Blood draws took place between about 2003 and 2017 and possibly involved older ART regimens. CDR3 length ranges were narrower in HIV repertoires than in controls.

To note about this clone: Its target is unknown.

V dropped 4 bases and J dropped 5 bases, with 14 bases sitting between them. CDR3 length: 13 amino acids. The V gene's germline CDR1 is SQVTM and CDR2 ANQGSEA. immunoSEQ v3.0 was run at survey level. Assay: immunoSEQ multiplex PCR; the TCRdb copy retains only in-frame clones and omits some. In the table there are about 23,000 clones, roughly 82% of which are singletons. The specimen comprised unsorted PBMCs, sampled 0.3 years after starting antiretroviral therapy. The V and J genes are TRBV29-1 and TRBJ2-5; possibly TRBD1 for D (7 bases). This receptor was obtained from a man aged 45-65 years with HIV. This chain's CDR3 is CSVAGGGGETQYF. The CDR3 DNA reads TGCAGCGTTGCAGGGGGTGGGGGGGAGACCCAGTACTTC.